This TCR beta chain was recovered during a study of blood T cell repertoires in COVID-19. Study overall: Researchers got acute and convalescent COVID-19 samples from the United States, Italy and Spain.

The CDR3 covers 14 residues. The germline V gene encodes CDR1 MGHRA and CDR2 YSYEKL. V trimming: 8 bases; J trimming: 7 bases; junction bases outside the gene matches: 6. Participant-reported clinical history was the basis for cohort assignment. Recovered status applied to Cohort 3 donors who had two consecutive negative PCRs. It also applied to those with clearance or with symptom resolution. Sequenced by immunoSEQ multiplex PCR; TCRdb stores in-frame clones only, minus some. The sample includes a few hundred thousand clones, about 88% of them seen just once. This receptor was obtained from a woman between 25 and 40 years old who had recovered from COVID-19. V and J are TRBV4-1 and TRBJ1-6, with 9 bases that match TRBD1. The sample taken for sequencing was PBMCs or T cells enriched from blood (not recorded which). DNA of the CDR3: TGCGCCAGCGGAGACAGGGGGAAGAATTCACCCCTCCACTTT. Translation gives CASGDRGKNSPLHF.